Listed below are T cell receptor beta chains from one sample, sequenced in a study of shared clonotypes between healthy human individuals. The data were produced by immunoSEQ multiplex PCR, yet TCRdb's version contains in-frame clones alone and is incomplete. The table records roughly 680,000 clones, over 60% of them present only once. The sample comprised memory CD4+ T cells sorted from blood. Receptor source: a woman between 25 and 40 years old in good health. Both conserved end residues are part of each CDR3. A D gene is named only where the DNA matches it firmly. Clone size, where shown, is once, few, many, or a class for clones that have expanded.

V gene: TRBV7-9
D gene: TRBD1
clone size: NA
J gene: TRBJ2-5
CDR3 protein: CASSLAGQAGAQYF
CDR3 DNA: TGTGCCAGCAGCTTAGCAGGACAGGCTGGGGCCCAGTACTTC

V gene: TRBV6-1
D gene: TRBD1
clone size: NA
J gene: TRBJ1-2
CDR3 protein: CATRPGGKRGTF
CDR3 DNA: TGTGCCACCCGACCAGGGGGCAAAAGGGGTACCTTC

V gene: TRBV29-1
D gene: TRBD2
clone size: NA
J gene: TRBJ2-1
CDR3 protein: CSVGSGLAYNEQFF
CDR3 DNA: TGCAGCGTTGGTTCGGGACTAGCCTACAATGAGCAGTTCTTC

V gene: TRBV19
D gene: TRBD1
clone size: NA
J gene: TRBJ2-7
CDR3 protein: CASRPGQGRPYEQYF
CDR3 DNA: TGTGCCAGTAGACCGGGACAGGGGAGGCCCTACGAGCAGTACTTC

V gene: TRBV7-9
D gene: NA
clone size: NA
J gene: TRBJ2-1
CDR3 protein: CASSLDRGQRLLDEQFF
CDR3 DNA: TGTGCCAGCAGCTTAGATAGGGGCCAGCGCTTACTGGATGAGCAGTTCTTC

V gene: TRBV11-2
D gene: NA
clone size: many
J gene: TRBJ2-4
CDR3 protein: CASSSDLAKNIQYF
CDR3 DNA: TGTGCCAGCAGCTCCGATTTAGCCAAAAACATTCAGTACTTC

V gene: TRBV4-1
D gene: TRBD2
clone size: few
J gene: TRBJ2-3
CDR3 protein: CASSQEGLAGLTDTQYF
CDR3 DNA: TGCGCCAGCAGCCAAGAGGGGCTAGCGGGCCTCACAGATACGCAGTATTTT

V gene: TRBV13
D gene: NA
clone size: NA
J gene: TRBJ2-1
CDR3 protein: CASSFRRLGEQFF
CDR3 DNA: TGTGCCAGCAGCTTCCGTCGACTAGGCGAGCAGTTCTTC

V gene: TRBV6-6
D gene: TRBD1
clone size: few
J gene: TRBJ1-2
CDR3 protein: CASSARQGAMDYTF
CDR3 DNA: TGTGCCAGCAGTGCCCGCCAGGGGGCTATGGACTACACCTTC

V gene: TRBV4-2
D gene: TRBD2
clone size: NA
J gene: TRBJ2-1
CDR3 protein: CASSPGTSVSNEQFF
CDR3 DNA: TGTGCCAGCAGCCCCGGGACTAGCGTAAGTAATGAGCAGTTCTTC

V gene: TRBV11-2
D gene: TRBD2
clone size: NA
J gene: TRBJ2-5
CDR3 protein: CASSLGASGSAETQYF
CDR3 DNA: TGTGCCAGCAGCTTAGGGGCTAGCGGGAGTGCGGAGACCCAGTACTTC

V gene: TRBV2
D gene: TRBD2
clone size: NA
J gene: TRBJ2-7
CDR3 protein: CASSLTSGSSYEQYF
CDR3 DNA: TGTGCCAGCAGTCTAACTAGCGGAAGCTCCTACGAGCAGTACTTC

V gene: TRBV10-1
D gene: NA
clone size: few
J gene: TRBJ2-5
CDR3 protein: CASSEEGIGQETQYF
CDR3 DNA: TGCGCCAGCAGTGAGGAGGGGATCGGCCAAGAGACCCAGTACTTC

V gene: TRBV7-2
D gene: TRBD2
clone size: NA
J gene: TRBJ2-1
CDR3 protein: CASSSQREIEQFF
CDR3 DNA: TGTGCCAGCAGCTCCCAGCGGGAGATTGAGCAGTTCTTC

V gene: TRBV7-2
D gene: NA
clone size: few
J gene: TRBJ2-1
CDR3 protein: CASSLRGVSRNEQFF
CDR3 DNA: TGTGCCAGCAGCTTAAGGGGAGTTTCTAGAAATGAGCAGTTCTTC